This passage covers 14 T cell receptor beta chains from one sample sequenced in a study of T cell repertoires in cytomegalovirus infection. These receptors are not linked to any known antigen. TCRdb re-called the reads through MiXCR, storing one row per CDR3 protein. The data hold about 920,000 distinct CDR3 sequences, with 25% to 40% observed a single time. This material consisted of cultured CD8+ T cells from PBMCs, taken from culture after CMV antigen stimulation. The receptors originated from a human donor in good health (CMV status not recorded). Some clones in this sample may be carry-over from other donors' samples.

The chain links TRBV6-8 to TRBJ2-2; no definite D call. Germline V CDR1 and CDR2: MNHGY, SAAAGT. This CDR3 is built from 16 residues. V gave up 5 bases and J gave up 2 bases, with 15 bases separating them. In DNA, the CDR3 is TGTGCCAGCAGTAGGGCTGCCGACGGAAACACCGGGGAGCTGTTTTTT. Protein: CASSRAADGNTGELFF.

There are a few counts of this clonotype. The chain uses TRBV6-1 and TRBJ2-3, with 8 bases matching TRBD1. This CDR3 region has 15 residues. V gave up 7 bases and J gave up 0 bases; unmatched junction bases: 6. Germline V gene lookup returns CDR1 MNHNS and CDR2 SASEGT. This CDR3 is CASIRTGGSTDTQYF. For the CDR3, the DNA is TGTGCCAGCATCAGAACAGGGGGTAGCACAGATACGCAGTATTTT.

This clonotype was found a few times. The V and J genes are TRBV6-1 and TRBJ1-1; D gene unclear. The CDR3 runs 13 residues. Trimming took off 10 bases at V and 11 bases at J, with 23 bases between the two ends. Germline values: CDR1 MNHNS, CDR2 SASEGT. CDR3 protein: CATGGPNGAEAFF. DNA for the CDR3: TGTGCCACAGGAGGACCCAATGGCGCCGAGGCTTTCTTT.

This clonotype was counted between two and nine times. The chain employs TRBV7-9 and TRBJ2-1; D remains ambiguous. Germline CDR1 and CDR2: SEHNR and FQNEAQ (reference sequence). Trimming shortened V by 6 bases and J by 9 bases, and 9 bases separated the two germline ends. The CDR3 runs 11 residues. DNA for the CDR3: TGTGCCAGCAGTTGGGCGGCTGAGCAGTTCTTC. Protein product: CASSWAAEQFF.

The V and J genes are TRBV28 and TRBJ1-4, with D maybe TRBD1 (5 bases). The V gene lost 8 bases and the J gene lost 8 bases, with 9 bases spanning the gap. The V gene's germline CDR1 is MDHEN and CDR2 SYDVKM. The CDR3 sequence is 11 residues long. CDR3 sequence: CASRWGEKLFF. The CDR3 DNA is TGTGCCAGCCGGTGGGGGGAAAAACTGTTTTTT.

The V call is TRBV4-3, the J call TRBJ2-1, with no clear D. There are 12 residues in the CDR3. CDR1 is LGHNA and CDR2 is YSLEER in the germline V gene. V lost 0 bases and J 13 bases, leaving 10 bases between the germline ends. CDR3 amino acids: CASSQDSREQFF. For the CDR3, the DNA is TGCGCCAGCAGCCAAGATTCCCGAGAACAGTTCTTC.

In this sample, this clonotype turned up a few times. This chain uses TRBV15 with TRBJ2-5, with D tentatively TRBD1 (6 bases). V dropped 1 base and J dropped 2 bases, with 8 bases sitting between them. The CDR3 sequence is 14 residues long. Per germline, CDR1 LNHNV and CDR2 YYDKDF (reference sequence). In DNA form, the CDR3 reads TGTGCCACCAGCAGAGGAGGACAGCAAGAGACCCAGTACTTC. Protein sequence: CATSRGGQQETQYF.

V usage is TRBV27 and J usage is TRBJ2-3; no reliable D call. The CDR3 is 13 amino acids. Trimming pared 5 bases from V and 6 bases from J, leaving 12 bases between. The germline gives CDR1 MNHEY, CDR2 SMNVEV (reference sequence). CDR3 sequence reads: CASSGRRADTQYF. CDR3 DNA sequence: TGTGCCAGCAGTGGTCGTCGGGCGGATACGCAGTATTTT.

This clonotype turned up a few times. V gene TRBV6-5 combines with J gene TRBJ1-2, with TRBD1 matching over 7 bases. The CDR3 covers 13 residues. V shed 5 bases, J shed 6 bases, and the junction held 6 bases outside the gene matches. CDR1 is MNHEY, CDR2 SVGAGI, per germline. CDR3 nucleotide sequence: TGTGCCAGCAGTAACAGGGGCTCGGATGGCTACACCTTC. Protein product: CASSNRGSDGYTF.

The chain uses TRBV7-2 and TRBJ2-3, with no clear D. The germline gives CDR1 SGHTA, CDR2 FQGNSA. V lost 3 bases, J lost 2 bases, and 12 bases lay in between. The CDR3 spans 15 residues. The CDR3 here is CASSFTDGYTDTQYF. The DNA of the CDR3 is TGTGCCAGCAGCTTTACTGACGGATACACAGATACGCAGTATTTT. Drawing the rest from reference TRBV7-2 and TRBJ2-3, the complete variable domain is GAGVSQSPSNKVTEKGKDVELRCDPISGHTALYWYRQSLGQGLEFLIYFQGNSAPDKSGLPSDRFSAERTGGSVSTLTIQRTQQEDSAVYLCASSFTDGYTDTQYFGPGTRLTVL.

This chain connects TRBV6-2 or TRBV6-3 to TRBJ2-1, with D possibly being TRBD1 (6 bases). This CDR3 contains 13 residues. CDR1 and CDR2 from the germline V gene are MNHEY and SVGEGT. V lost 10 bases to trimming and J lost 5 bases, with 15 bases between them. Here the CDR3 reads CATHGTLDNEQFF. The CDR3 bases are TGTGCCACCCATGGGACACTCGACAATGAGCAGTTCTTC.

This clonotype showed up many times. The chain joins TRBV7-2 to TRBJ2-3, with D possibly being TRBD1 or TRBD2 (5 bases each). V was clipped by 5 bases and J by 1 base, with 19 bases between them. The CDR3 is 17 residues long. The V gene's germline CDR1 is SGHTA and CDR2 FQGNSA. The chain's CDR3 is CASSLPDGGRGTDTQYF. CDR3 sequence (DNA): TGTGCCAGCAGCCTCCCCGATGGGGGTAGGGGCACAGATACGCAGTATTTT.

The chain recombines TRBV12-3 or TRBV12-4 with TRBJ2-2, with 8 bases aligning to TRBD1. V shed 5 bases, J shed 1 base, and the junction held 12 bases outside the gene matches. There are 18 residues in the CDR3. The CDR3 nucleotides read TGTGCCAGCAGTCCAGGGTTTCAGGGGGCGTTGAACACCGGGGAGCTGTTTTTT. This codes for CASSPGFQGALNTGELFF.

The CDR3: CASSYVNNQPQHF. CDR3 sequence (DNA): TGTGCCAGCAGTTACGTCAACAATCAGCCCCAGCATTTT. This rearrangement joins TRBV6-2 or TRBV6-3 to TRBJ1-5, with unresolved D. Trimming removed 2 bases from V and 3 bases from J, with 5 bases in between. Germline lookup yields CDR1 MNHEY and CDR2 SVGEGT. CDR3 length equals 13 residues.